This T cell receptor (beta chain) was identified in a study of blood T cells in healthy people across ages (dated by TCRdb to between 2015 and 2017). Study-wide context: In model experiments, template switching captured roughly one uniquely barcoded TCR beta cDNA molecule for every two T cells. The donors were split into four age groups: young (average around 15 years), middle-aged (about 40), aged (approximately 60) and long-lived (about 82). To avoid experimental bias, donors of different ages were randomly spread across the sequencing lanes. To track age-related changes in TCR beta repertoire diversity, the study relied on deep sequencing normalized with unique cDNA molecular identifiers. Two additional independent replicas of 1 million unique cDNA reads from the same blood draw were analyzed for two donors (one aged 18 to 29 and one aged 80 or older). What the work shows at the level of the full study, not this receptor alone: Compared with the aged group, the long-lived group had more naive CD4+ T cells, fewer expanded clones and increased TCR diversity, suggesting age selection. There was a strong correlation between observed TCR beta diversity and the percentage of naive T cells measured by flow cytometry. Observed TCR beta diversity per million T cells fell roughly linearly with age, and a significant reduction was already apparent by age around 40. Conclusive comparison of naive and antigen-experienced compartments was prevented by the profiling of bulk unsorted PBMCs. Estimates of total diversity based on one million sequenced T cells were considered lower bounds and underestimates. Because donor CMV infection status was unknown, age-related changes in expanded clonotypes were potentially confounded.

In regard to this clonotype: Its antigen is unknown. Base qualities are not provided; no much larger clone lies one nucleotide away.

The library was obtained by 5' RACE. TCRdb names Illumina HiSeq 2500 as the instrument used. A second PCR of about 6 to 12 cycles was run with a J-beta primer mix and a sample-barcoded 5' primer. A template-switch 5' adaptor carrying 12 random nucleotides introduced a unique molecular identifier onto each TCR beta cDNA molecule. Each sample yielded at least 3 million CDR3-containing paired-end reads. All of the RNA was converted into first-strand cDNA using the Mint cDNA synthesis kit, with a TRBC-specific oligonucleotide serving as the primer. Following uracil-DNA glycosylase treatment, a first 18-cycle PCR with universal primers M1SS and BC2_uni_R was performed on all cDNA. In the source study's methods: Each sample was normalized by randomly selecting 1 million high-quality reads, each carrying a distinct molecular identifier. Instead of being binned into consensus sequences, reads that shared molecular identifiers were thrown out. MiTCR, set to a Q25 quality threshold and the strictest error-elimination algorithm, was used for CDR3 identification, clonotype clustering and error correction. A nonparametric unseen species model with Euler transformation was used to estimate a lower bound on total TCR beta diversity. The public reads were reprocessed in TCRdb via fastp at Q25 and MiXCR, keeping in-frame beta chains. When rows share a CDR3 protein, they turn into one entry using the most common DNA and genes. The V and J calls and clone size come from TCRdb's table, not from the authors' own analysis. The sample table shows 790,000 or so distinct CDR3 sequences, and roughly three fifths are seen once. The ten most abundant clones make up 25% to 30% of the sample.

Systemically healthy Caucasian individuals from Russia, 35 to 50 in total and aged roughly 6 to 95 years, were included as donors. Ten milliliters of peripheral blood were collected from each donor into EDTA-treated Vacutainer tubes. Ficoll-Paque density-gradient centrifugation was used to isolate PBMCs, with at least 6.5 million per sample. Total RNA was extracted from PBMCs with Trizol reagent, with at least 6 micrograms obtained per sample. For every donor, flow cytometry on a PBMC aliquot measured the percentage of naive CD45RAhigh/CD27high T cells. This receptor was identified in a man in his forties or fifties in good health. The sample taken for sequencing was blood.

Here the CDR3 is given as CSAMDRGSGANVLTF. The DNA sequence is given as TGCAGTGCCATGGACAGGGGGTCTGGGGCCAACGTCCTGACTTTC. The rearranged chain carries TRBV20-1 and TRBJ2-6, with 10 bases aligning to TRBD1. Clipping removes 6 bases from V and 1 base from J, with 3 as the unmatched junction base count. CDR1 DFQATT and CDR2 SNEGSKA were looked up in the germline V gene (reference sequence). From the cysteine up to the phenylalanine, the CDR3 has a length of 15 residues. Only the CDR3 region is kept as DNA, spanning 45 bases read in frame from base 1.